Each of the 16 T cell receptor beta chains below was sequenced from the same sample in a study of T-cell memory formation after mild COVID-19. Using its own MiXCR run on the 5' RACE reads, TCRdb lists one record per CDR3 protein. The sample includes about 420,000 distinct CDR3 sequences, roughly a quarter of them seen just once. The sequenced sample consisted of PBMCs or a T cell subset sorted from them (not recorded which). The source is an adult woman who had mild COVID-19 (a few samples of this study predate the infection). Cell type and time point are not known.

The chain links TRBV19 to TRBJ2-1; D gene uncertain. CDR3 size: 12 residues. The V end was cut by 6 bases, the J end by 6 bases, with 9 bases between. CDR1 and CDR2 (germline): LNHDA, SQIVND (reference sequence). CDR3 in amino acids: CASRLGPNEQFF. The CDR3 nucleotides read TGTGCCAGTAGGCTAGGCCCCAATGAGCAGTTCTTC.

The rearrangement joins TRBV12-3 or TRBV12-4 to TRBJ1-5, with 10 bases identical to TRBD1. Trimming cost V 5 bases and J 6 bases; bases outside gene matches: 10. This CDR3 has 16 residues. CDR3 sequence reads: CASSPWGQGNGQPQHF. Here the CDR3 DNA reads TGTGCCAGCAGTCCATGGGGACAGGGGAACGGTCAGCCCCAGCATTTT.

V usage is TRBV7-8 and J usage is TRBJ2-5, with D hard to call. The CDR3 contains 11 residues. In germline, CDR1 is SGHVS, CDR2 FQNEAQ. The V gene lost 4 bases and the J gene lost 4 bases, with 4 bases spanning the gap. CDR3 nucleotide sequence: TGTGCCAGCAGCTACGTAGAGACCCAGTACTTC. Its translation is CASSYVETQYF.

The table lists this clonotype with a few counts. The chain links TRBV29-1 to TRBJ2-1, with D uncertain. V was pared by 0 bases and J by 0 bases, with 9 bases between. The CDR3 runs 15 residues. Germline CDR1 reads SQVTM; CDR2 reads ANQGSEA. As DNA, the CDR3 is TGCAGCGTTGAAGATCACCTTAGCTCCTACAATGAGCAGTTCTTC. Its protein product is CSVEDHLSSYNEQFF.

Only a few counts were recorded for this clonotype. V gene TRBV9 combines with J gene TRBJ2-2; possible D gene TRBD1, 5 bases. V lost 2 bases and J 5 bases, leaving 16 bases between the germline ends. The CDR3 runs 16 residues. The germline V gene encodes CDR1 SGDLS and CDR2 YYNGEE. CDR3 nucleotides: TGTGCCAGCAGCGTCCATGGGGCTTCTAATACCGGGGAGCTGTTTTTT. It codes for CASSVHGASNTGELFF.

The CDR3 nucleotides read TGTGCCACCACCCAGCCCCAGCATTTT. Its protein product is CATTQPQHF. The chain employs TRBV24-1 and TRBJ1-5; D is uncertain. Germline CDR1 KGHDR, CDR2 SFDVKD. CDR3 size: 9 residues. Trimming removed 8 bases from V and 7 bases from J, with 2 bases in between.

The rearrangement uses TRBV7-6 and TRBJ2-2; TRBD2 matches 10 bases. The CDR3 sequence is 17 residues long. V trimming: 3 bases; J trimming: 0 bases; junction bases outside the gene matches: 4. CDR1 SGHVS and CDR2 FNYEAQ come from the germline V gene. The CDR3 DNA reads TGTGCCAGCAGCTTCGGACTAGCGGAGACGAACACCGGGGAGCTGTTTTTT. It is translated as CASSFGLAETNTGELFF.

In its sample, this clonotype was seen a few times. The chain uses TRBV12-3 or TRBV12-4 and TRBJ2-7; 12 bases are shared with TRBD2. Losses at the gene ends were 6 bases for V and 3 bases for J; bases not matched to a gene: 3. The CDR3 has 14 amino acids. The CDR3 region has the DNA TGTGCCAGCAGACCGGGACTAGCGGGCTACGAGCAGTACTTC. This gives the protein CASRPGLAGYEQYF.

V gene TRBV4-1 combines with J gene TRBJ2-7, with D tentatively TRBD1 or TRBD2 (6 bases each). Trimming stripped 0 bases from V and 3 bases from J, with 15 bases between. The CDR3 is made up of 16 amino acids. CDR1 is MGHRA and CDR2 is YSYEKL in the germline V gene. Here the CDR3 reads CASSQDRGPLDYEQYF. Written as DNA, the CDR3 is TGCGCCAGCAGCCAAGACCGGGGGCCGCTTGACTACGAGCAGTACTTC.

The gene calls are TRBV9 and TRBJ2-7; TRBD2 aligns across 8 bases. J was trimmed by 0 bases and V by 3 bases; bases with no gene match: 5. The germline V gene encodes CDR1 SGDLS and CDR2 YYNGEE. This CDR3 region has 15 residues. DNA of the CDR3: TGTGCCAGCAGCGCCGGGGGGGCTGGCTCCTACGAGCAGTACTTC. Its translation is CASSAGGAGSYEQYF.

The rearrangement uses TRBV29-1 and TRBJ2-3, with D perhaps TRBD2 (6 bases). The V gene's germline CDR1 is SQVTM and CDR2 ANQGSEA. CDR3 length: 15 amino acids. V was pared by 4 bases and J by 2 bases, with 16 bases between. The CDR3 loop is CSVGTPGGYTDTQYF. The CDR3 region has the DNA TGCAGCGTTGGGACCCCCGGGGGATACACAGATACGCAGTATTTT.

The rearrangement links TRBV29-1 to TRBJ2-7, with a tentative D call TRBD2 (5 bases). CDR3 length: 15 residues. Trimming pared 4 bases from V and 0 bases from J, leaving 16 bases between. Germline CDR1 SQVTM, CDR2 ANQGSEA. CDR3 coding DNA: TGCAGCGTTGCCGAAGCCGGGATAAACTCCTACGAGCAGTACTTC. Its translation is CSVAEAGINSYEQYF.

This chain joins TRBV7-6 and TRBJ2-7; 7 nucleotides align to TRBD2. The CDR3 loop spans 15 amino acids. The trim removed 0 bases at V and 1 base at J, leaving 3 bases unmatched. Germline V gene lookup returns CDR1 SGHVS and CDR2 FNYEAQ. CDR3 sequence (DNA): TGTGCCAGCAGCTTAGCGGCGGGAGTATCCTACGAGCAGTACTTC. Amino acids: CASSLAAGVSYEQYF.

The chain combines TRBV7-2 with TRBJ2-3, with D perhaps TRBD2 (5 bases). The CDR3 sequence is 15 residues long. Germline V gene sequence: CDR1 SGHTA, CDR2 FQGNSA. Trimming stripped 2 bases from V and 4 bases from J, with 13 bases between. The DNA of the CDR3 is TGTGCCAGCAGCTTACCCCGGGATTCAGCAGATACGCAGTATTTT. Its protein product is CASSLPRDSADTQYF.

This clonotype was detected a few times. The rearrangement uses TRBV20-1 and TRBJ2-3; possible D gene TRBD2, 5 bases. In germline, CDR1 is DFQATT, CDR2 SNEGSKA (reference sequence). CDR3 length: 16 residues. V was pared by 0 bases and J by 11 bases, with 24 bases between. This CDR3 reads CSARDLFVGVDSGQYF. In DNA, the CDR3 is TGCAGTGCTAGAGATCTTTTTGTGGGAGTGGATAGTGGGCAGTATTTT.

The chain is built from TRBV30 and TRBJ1-1, with D unresolved. Germline V gene data show CDR1 as GTSNPN and CDR2 as SVGIG (reference sequence). V lost 0 bases to trimming and J lost 1 base, with 12 bases between them. The CDR3 has 15 residues. The CDR3 here is CAWSVRTDWNTEAFF. The DNA for the CDR3 is TGTGCCTGGAGTGTACGTACCGATTGGAACACTGAAGCTTTCTTT.